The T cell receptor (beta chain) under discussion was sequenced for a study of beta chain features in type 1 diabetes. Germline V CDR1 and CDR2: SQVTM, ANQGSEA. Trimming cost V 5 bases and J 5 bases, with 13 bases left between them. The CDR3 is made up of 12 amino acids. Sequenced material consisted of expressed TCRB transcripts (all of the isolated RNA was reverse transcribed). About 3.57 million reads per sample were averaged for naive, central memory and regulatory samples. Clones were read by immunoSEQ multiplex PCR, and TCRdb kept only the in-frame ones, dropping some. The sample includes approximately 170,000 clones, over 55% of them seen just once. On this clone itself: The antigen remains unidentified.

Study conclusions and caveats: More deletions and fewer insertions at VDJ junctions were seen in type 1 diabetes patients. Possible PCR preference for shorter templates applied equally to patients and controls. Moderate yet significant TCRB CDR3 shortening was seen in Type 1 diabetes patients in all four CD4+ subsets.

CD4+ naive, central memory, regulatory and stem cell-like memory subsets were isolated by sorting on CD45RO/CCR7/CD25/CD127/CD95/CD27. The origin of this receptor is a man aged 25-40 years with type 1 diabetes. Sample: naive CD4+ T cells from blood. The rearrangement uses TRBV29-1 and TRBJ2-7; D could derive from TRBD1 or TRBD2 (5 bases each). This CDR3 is CSVTPVGDEQYF. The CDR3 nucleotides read TGCAGCGTTACCCCCGTGGGGGACGAGCAGTACTTC.